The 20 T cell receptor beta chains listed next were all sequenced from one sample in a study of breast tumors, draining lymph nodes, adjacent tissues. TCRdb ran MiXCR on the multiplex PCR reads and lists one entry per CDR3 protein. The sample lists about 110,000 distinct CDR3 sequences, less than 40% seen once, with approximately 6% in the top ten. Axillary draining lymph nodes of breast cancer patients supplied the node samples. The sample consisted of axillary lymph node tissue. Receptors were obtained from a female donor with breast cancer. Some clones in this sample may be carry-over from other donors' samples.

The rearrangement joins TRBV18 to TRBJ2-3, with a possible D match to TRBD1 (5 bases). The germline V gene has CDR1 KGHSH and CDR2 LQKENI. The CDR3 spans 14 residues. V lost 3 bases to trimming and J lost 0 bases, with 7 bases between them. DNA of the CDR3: TGTGCCAGCTCACCTCAGGGAAGCACAGATACGCAGTATTTT. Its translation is CASSPQGSTDTQYF.

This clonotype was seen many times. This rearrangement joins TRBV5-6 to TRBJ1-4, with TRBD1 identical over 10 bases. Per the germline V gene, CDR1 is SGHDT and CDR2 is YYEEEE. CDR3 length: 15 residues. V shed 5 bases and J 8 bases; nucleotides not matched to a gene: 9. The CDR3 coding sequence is TGTGCCAGCAGTCCTAAAGGGACAGGGGACGAAAAACTGTTTTTT. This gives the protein CASSPKGTGDEKLFF. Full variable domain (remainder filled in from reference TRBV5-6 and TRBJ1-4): DAGVTQSPTHLIKTRGQQVTLRCSPKSGHDTVSWYQQALGQGPQFIFQYYEEEERQRGNFPDRFSGHQFPNYSSELNVNALLLGDSALYLCASSPKGTGDEKLFFGSGTQLSVL.

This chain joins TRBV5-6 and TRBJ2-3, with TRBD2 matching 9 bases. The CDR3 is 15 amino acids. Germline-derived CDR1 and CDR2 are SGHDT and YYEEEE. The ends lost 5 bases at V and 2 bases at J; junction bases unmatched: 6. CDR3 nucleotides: TGTGCCAGCAGACCTCTAGCGGGGTTCACAGATACGCAGTATTTT. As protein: CASRPLAGFTDTQYF.

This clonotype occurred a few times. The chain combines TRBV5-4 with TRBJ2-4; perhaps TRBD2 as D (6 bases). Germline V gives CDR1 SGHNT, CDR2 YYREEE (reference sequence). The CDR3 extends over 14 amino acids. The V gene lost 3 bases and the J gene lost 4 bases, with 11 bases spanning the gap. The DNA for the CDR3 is TGTGCCAGCAGCTCTGGGACTGAAAAAAACATTCAGTACTTC. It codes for CASSSGTEKNIQYF.

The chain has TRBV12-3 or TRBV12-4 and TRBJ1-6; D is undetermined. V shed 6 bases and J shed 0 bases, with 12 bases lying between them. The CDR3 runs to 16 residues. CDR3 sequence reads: CASSFLGPSYNSPLHF. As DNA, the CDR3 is TGTGCCAGCAGCTTTCTGGGTCCCTCCTATAATTCACCCCTCCACTTT.

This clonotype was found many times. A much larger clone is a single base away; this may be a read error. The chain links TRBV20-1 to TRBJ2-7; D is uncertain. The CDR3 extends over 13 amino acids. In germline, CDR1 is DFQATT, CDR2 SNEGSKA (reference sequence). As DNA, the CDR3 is TGCAGCATTCCCCAGAGCCTAACCTACGCGCAGTACTTC. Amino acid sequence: CSIPQSLTYAQYF.

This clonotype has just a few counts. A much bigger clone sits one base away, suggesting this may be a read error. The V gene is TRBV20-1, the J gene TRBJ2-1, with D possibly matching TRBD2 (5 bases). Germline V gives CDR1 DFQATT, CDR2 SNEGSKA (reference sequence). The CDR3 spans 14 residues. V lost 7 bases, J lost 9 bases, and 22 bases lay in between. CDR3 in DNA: TGCAGTGTGGCGGGTTACCCACATCACACTGAGCAGTTCTTC. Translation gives CSVAGYPHHTEQFF.

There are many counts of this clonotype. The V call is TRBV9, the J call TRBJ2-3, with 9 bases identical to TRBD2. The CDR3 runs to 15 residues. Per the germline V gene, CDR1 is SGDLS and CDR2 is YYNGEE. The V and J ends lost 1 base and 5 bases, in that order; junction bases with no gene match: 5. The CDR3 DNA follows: TGTGCCAGCAGCGTACAGGCGGGAGGGCTAGATACGCAGTATTTT. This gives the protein CASSVQAGGLDTQYF.

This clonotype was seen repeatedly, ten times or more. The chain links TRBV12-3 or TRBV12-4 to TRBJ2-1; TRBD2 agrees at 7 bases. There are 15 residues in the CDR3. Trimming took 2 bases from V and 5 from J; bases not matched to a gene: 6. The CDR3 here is CASSLTQGGNNEQFF. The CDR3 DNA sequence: TGTGCCAGCAGTTTAACCCAGGGAGGGAACAATGAGCAGTTCTTC.

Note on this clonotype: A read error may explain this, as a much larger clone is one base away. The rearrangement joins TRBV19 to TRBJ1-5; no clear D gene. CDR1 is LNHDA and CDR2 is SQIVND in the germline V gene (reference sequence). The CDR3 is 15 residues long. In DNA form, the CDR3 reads TGTCCCAGCAGTTTCGGCCGGGATAGCAATCAGCCCCAGCATTTT. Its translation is CPSSFGRDSNQPQHF.

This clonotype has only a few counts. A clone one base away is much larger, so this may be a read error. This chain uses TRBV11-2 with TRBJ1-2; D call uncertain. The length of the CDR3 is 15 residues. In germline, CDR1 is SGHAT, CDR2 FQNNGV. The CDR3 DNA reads TGTGCCAGCAGCTTAGTTCAGGCGGCTAACTATGGCTACCCCTTC. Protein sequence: CASSLVQAANYGYPF.

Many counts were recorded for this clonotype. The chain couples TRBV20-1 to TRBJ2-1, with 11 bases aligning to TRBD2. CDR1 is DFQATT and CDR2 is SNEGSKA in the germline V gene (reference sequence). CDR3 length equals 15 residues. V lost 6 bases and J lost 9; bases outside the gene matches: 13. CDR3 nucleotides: TGCAGTGCCGTAGGACTAGCGGGCCTAGGGAGTGAGCAGTTCTTC. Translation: CSAVGLAGLGSEQFF.

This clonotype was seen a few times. The CDR3 nucleotides are TGTGCCAGCAGTTTATCCGCCCCCGCGGCCCCTAGCACAGATACGCAGTATTTT. The encoded protein is CASSLSAPAAPSTDTQYF. The rearrangement uses TRBV27 and TRBJ2-3; D remains unclear. CDR3 length: 18 amino acids. CDR1 and CDR2 (germline): MNHEY, SMNVEV (reference sequence). The germline V and J ends were trimmed by 0 bases and 0 bases, with 16 bases remaining between them.

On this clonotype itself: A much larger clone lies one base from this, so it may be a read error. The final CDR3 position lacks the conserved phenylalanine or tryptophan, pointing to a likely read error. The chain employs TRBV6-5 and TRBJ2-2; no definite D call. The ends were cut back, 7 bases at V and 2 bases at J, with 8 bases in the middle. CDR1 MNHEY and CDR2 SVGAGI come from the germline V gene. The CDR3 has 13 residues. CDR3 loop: CASKNSNTGELFV. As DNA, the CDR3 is TGTGCCAGCAAAAACAGTAACACCGGGGAGCTGTTTGTT.

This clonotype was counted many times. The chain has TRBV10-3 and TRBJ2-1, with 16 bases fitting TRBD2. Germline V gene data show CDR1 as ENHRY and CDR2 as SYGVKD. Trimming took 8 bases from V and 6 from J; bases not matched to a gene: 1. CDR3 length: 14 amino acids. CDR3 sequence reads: CAIGTSGRANEQFF. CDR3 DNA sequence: TGTGCCATCGGGACTAGCGGGAGGGCCAATGAGCAGTTCTTC.

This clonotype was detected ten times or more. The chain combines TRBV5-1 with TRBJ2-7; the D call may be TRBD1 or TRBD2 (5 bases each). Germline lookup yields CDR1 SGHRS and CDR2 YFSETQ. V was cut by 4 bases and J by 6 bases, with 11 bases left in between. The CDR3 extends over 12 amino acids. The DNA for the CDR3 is TGCGCCAGCAGCCGGGACGACGGCGAGCAGTACTTC. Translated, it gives CASSRDDGEQYF.

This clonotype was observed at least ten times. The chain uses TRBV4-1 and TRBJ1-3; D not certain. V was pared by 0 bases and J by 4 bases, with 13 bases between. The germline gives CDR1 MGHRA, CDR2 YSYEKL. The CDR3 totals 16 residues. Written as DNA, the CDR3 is TGCGCCAGCAGCCAAGATAAGGGCATAGGGGGAAACACCATATATTTT. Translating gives CASSQDKGIGGNTIYF.

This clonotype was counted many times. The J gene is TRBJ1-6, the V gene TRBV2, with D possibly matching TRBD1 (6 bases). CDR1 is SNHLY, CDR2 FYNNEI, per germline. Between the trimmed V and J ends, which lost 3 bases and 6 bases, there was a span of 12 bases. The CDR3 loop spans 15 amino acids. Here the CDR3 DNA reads TGTGCCAGCAGTGACCCGACAGGAGGTAATTCACCCCTCCACTTT. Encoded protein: CASSDPTGGNSPLHF.

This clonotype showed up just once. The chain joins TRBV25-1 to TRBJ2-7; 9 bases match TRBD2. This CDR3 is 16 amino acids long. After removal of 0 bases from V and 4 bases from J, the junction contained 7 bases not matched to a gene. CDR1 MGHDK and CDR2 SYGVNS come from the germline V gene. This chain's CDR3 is CASSEYLAGGEYEQYF. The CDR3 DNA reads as TGTGCCAGCAGTGAATATCTGGCGGGAGGGGAGTACGAGCAGTACTTC.

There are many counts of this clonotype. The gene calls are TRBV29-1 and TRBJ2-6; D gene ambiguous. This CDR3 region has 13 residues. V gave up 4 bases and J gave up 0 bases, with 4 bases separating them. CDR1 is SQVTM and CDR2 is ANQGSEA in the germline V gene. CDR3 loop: CSVVVSGANVLTF. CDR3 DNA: TGCAGCGTTGTTGTCTCTGGGGCCAACGTCCTGACTTTC.